Below are 26 T cell receptor beta chains sequenced from a single sample in a study of neurological immune-mediated disorders (dated 2019 in TCRdb). Libraries were prepared through 5' RACE. The sequencer listed for this sample is Illumina HiSeq 2500. TCRdb itself trimmed the public reads at Q25 with fastp, ran MiXCR and retained productive beta chains. Each record represents a unique CDR3 protein, reported with the most common genes and DNA among its rows. This sample gives around 61,000 distinct CDR3 sequences in total; about 5% of them show up just once. The ten top clones hold about 5.3% of the sample. Sequenced input: PBMCs. Receptors were obtained from a human donor with multiple sclerosis. The donor label of this sample is uncertain.

This clonotype occurred many times. The CDR3: CASSLRGLAGETDTQYF. CDR3 nucleotide sequence: TGTGCCAGCAGTTTACGGGGACTAGCGGGGGAGACAGATACGCAGTATTTT. V is TRBV27 and J is TRBJ2-3; 14 bases are a match to TRBD2. This CDR3 comprises 17 residues. Germline CDR1 and CDR2: MNHEY and SMNVEV (reference sequence). V shed 2 bases and J 3 bases; nucleotides not matched to a gene: 4.

This clonotype was observed at least ten times. The CDR3 DNA follows: TGCAGTGCCACCCCCCAGGGGGTTGGCTACACCTTC. It codes for CSATPQGVGYTF. The chain has TRBV20-1 and TRBJ1-2, with 7 bases aligning to TRBD1. Germline values: CDR1 DFQATT, CDR2 SNEGSKA (reference sequence). The CDR3 covers 12 residues. J was trimmed by 7 bases and V by 6 bases; bases with no gene match: 8.

The sample holds many counts of this clonotype. V usage is TRBV13 and J usage is TRBJ2-7; the D is unclear. Germline assignment: CDR1 PRHDT and CDR2 FYEKMQ (reference sequence). V was pared by 2 bases and J by 0 bases, with 11 bases between. This CDR3 is built from 15 residues. The CDR3 region is CASSLSAFISYEQYF. The CDR3 DNA sequence: TGTGCCAGCAGCTTATCAGCCTTCATCTCCTACGAGCAGTACTTC.

The table lists this clonotype with many counts. The rearrangement links TRBV12-5 to TRBJ1-1, with 7 bases identical to TRBD1. V gave up 4 bases and J gave up 4 bases; unmatched junction bases: 6. CDR1 and CDR2 from the germline V gene are LGHNT and FRNRAP. The CDR3 has 14 residues. CDR3 in DNA: TGTGCTAGTGGTTCGACAGGGATAGGCACTGAAGCTTTCTTT. It codes for CASGSTGIGTEAFF.

This clonotype was detected many times. The rearrangement uses TRBV6-5 and TRBJ2-6; weak D call: TRBD2 (7 bases). Germline CDR1 reads MNHEY; CDR2 reads SVGAGI. The V end was cut by 7 bases, the J end by 2 bases, with 9 bases between. This CDR3 is built from 14 residues. The CDR3, as DNA: TGTGCCAGCAACGGGGGGCCTGGGGCCAACGTCCTGACTTTC. It yields the protein CASNGGPGANVLTF.

The V call is TRBV27, the J call TRBJ1-2; D is ambiguous. Germline V CDR1 and CDR2: MNHEY, SMNVEV (reference sequence). Trimming left V 3 bases short and J 7 bases short, with 12 bases between. The CDR3 length is 13 residues. The chain's CDR3 is CASSLGRASGYTF. The CDR3 bases are TGTGCCAGCAGTTTGGGGAGGGCTAGTGGCTACACCTTC.

This clonotype has at least ten counts. This rearrangement joins TRBV10-3 to TRBJ1-5, with TRBD1 matching 9 bases. Trimming cost V 5 bases and J 12 bases; bases outside gene matches: 11. CDR3 length: 14 amino acids. In germline, CDR1 is ENHRY, CDR2 SYGVKD. The CDR3 DNA reads as TGTGCCATCAGTCGCGGACAGGGGATGTGGAACCAGCATTTT. It yields the protein CAISRGQGMWNQHF.

Many counts were recorded for this clonotype. The J gene is TRBJ2-5, the V gene TRBV10-3; D is undetermined. The CDR3 is made up of 13 amino acids. Germline loops: CDR1 ENHRY, CDR2 SYGVKD. V shed 3 bases and J shed 6 bases, with 11 bases lying between them. CDR3 coding DNA: TGTGCCATCAGTGACCAGATCGAGAAGACCCAGTACTTC. Translation: CAISDQIEKTQYF.

Note on this clonotype: A much larger clone is a single base away; this may be a read error. V usage is TRBV3-1 and J usage is TRBJ2-7; 9 nucleotides match TRBD1. J lost 6 bases, V lost 1 base, and 7 bases had no gene match. CDR1 is LGHDT and CDR2 is YNNKEL in the germline V gene (reference sequence). This CDR3 contains 15 residues. The chain's CDR3 is CASSQGTGDFGEQYF. In DNA, the CDR3 is TGTGCCAGCAGCCAAGGGACAGGGGACTTCGGCGAGCAGTACTTC.

Many counts were recorded for this clonotype. The chain uses TRBV7-3 and TRBJ1-2; 9 positions match TRBD1. The CDR3 contains 13 residues. Germline CDR1 is SGHTA and CDR2 is FQGTGA. Losses at the gene ends were 5 bases for V and 8 bases for J; bases not matched to a gene: 6. The CDR3: CASSEGTGYGYTF. CDR3 DNA sequence: TGTGCCAGCAGCGAAGGGACAGGGTACGGCTACACCTTC.

This clonotype was observed many times. V gene TRBV5-1 combines with J gene TRBJ1-1; D is undetermined. Per the germline V gene, CDR1 is SGHRS and CDR2 is YFSETQ. The CDR3 is made up of 13 amino acids. The V end lost 7 bases, the J end lost 0 bases, and 10 bases lay between the germline ends. The CDR3 spells CASCQEVNTEAFF. The CDR3 DNA sequence: TGCGCCAGCTGCCAGGAGGTGAACACTGAAGCTTTCTTT.

This clonotype was counted many times. The rearrangement links TRBV4-1 to TRBJ1-5, with TRBD1 identical over 10 bases. With V trimmed by 0 bases and J by 3 bases, 8 bases remained unmatched. CDR1 MGHRA and CDR2 YSYEKL come from the germline V gene. The CDR3 runs to 18 residues. The CDR3 loop is CASSQETRDRGLNQPQHF. CDR3 nucleotide sequence: TGCGCCAGCAGCCAAGAGACAAGGGACAGGGGACTCAATCAGCCCCAGCATTTT.

This clonotype was recorded at least ten times. The chain has TRBV3-1 and TRBJ1-2; no reliable D call. The V gene's germline CDR1 is LGHDT and CDR2 YNNKEL (reference sequence). Trimming stripped 5 bases from V and 6 bases from J, with 19 bases between. The CDR3 runs to 15 residues. CDR3 loop: CASSSRTLSEHGYTF. The CDR3 region has the DNA TGTGCCAGCAGCTCACGCACCCTAAGCGAGCATGGCTACACCTTC.

This clonotype was observed at least ten times. The chain employs TRBV5-1 and TRBJ1-4; possibly TRBD1 for D (5 bases). The length of the CDR3 is 14 residues. Germline assignment: CDR1 SGHRS and CDR2 YFSETQ. The V and J ends lost 10 bases and 7 bases respectively, with 20 bases between them. CDR3 sequence: CAGPSSLGGEKLFF. CDR3 sequence (DNA): TGCGCCGGCCCCTCAAGCCTGGGGGGTGAAAAACTGTTTTTT.

This clonotype was counted many times. The rearrangement uses TRBV5-1 and TRBJ1-1; possibly TRBD1 for D (5 bases). Germline CDR1 reads SGHRS; CDR2 reads YFSETQ. CDR3 size: 14 residues. V was cut by 3 bases and J by 5 bases, with 14 bases left in between. The CDR3 reads CASSSQGRGTEAFF. Written as DNA, the CDR3 is TGCGCCAGCAGCTCCCAGGGAAGAGGAACTGAAGCTTTCTTT.

This clonotype was seen ten or more times. This chain connects TRBV5-1 to TRBJ1-4, with TRBD1 matching over 7 bases. With V trimmed by 7 bases and J by 6 bases, 9 bases remained unmatched. The CDR3 has 14 amino acids. Germline lookup yields CDR1 SGHRS and CDR2 YFSETQ. The CDR3 region is CASRLRDRDEKLFF. DNA of the CDR3: TGCGCCAGCCGCCTCCGGGACAGAGATGAAAAACTGTTTTTT.

This clonotype was recorded many times. J is TRBJ2-1 and V is TRBV7-9, with D hard to call. Per germline, CDR1 SEHNR and CDR2 FQNEAQ (reference sequence). V was pared by 6 bases and J by 1 base, with 13 bases between. The CDR3 covers 15 residues. CDR3 protein: CASRSWTTSYNEQFF. CDR3 DNA: TGTGCCAGCAGAAGCTGGACGACTTCCTACAATGAGCAGTTCTTC.

In this sample, this clonotype turned up many times. This chain links TRBV20-1 with TRBJ2-5; 10 bases line up with TRBD2. The junction had 6 bases not matched to a gene; V was cut back by 6 bases and J by 5 bases. From germline, CDR1 is DFQATT and CDR2 SNEGSKA (reference sequence). This CDR3 comprises 13 residues. The CDR3 protein is CSAQRGGRETQYF. The CDR3, as DNA: TGCAGTGCGCAGCGGGGGGGCCGGGAGACCCAGTACTTC.

This clonotype was counted ten times or more. The chain joins TRBV20-1 to TRBJ2-1; 9 bases align to TRBD2. Germline assignment: CDR1 DFQATT and CDR2 SNEGSKA (reference sequence). CDR3 size: 15 residues. V was clipped by 6 bases and J by 0 bases; unmatched bases: 6. As DNA, the CDR3 is TGCAGTGCAACTCTAGCGGGGAGCTCCTACAATGAGCAGTTCTTC. Residues: CSATLAGSSYNEQFF.

This clonotype was counted only a few times. The CDR3 is CASSHLQGMDNSPLHF. The CDR3 bases are TGCGCCAGCAGCCACCTACAGGGCATGGATAATTCACCCCTCCACTTT. The gene calls are TRBV4-1 and TRBJ1-6, with a possible D match to TRBD1 (6 bases). CDR1 and CDR2 from the germline V gene are MGHRA and YSYEKL. The CDR3 has 16 residues. Trimming took off 3 bases at V and 5 bases at J, with 14 bases between the two ends.

This clonotype was counted at least ten times. The chain has TRBV20-1 and TRBJ1-1; D not certain. This CDR3 is built from 13 residues. Trimming took 0 bases from V and 1 from J, leaving 6 bases between them. Per the germline V gene, CDR1 is DFQATT and CDR2 is SNEGSKA (reference sequence). The CDR3 is CSAREQGNTEAFF. CDR3 DNA: TGCAGTGCTAGAGAACAAGGGAACACTGAAGCTTTCTTT.

This clonotype was detected only a few times. The chain uses TRBV7-2 and TRBJ2-7, with 7 positions matching TRBD2. Germline CDR1 reads SGHTA; CDR2 reads FQGNSA. The trim removed 5 bases at V and 5 bases at J, leaving 6 bases unmatched. The CDR3 length is 13 residues. The CDR3 region has the DNA TGTGCCAGCAGCCTCATCCTAGCGGACGAGCAGTACTTC. As protein: CASSLILADEQYF.

This clonotype showed up many times. The chain recombines TRBV15 with TRBJ1-2, with 8 nucleotides matching TRBD1. CDR3 size: 15 residues. The ends lost 0 bases at V and 3 bases at J; junction bases unmatched: 3. Germline CDR1 reads LNHNV; CDR2 reads YYDKDF (reference sequence). CDR3 nucleotides: TGTGCCACCAGCAGAGATTCGGACAGGGACTATGGCTACACCTTC. Protein product: CATSRDSDRDYGYTF.

The table lists this clonotype with many counts. The rearrangement uses TRBV20-1 and TRBJ2-7; TRBD2 matches at 10 bases. Germline loops: CDR1 DFQATT, CDR2 SNEGSKA (reference sequence). This CDR3 spans 18 amino acids. The V segment lost 1 base and the J segment 4 bases; nucleotides outside the gene matches: 16. The CDR3 DNA reads as TGCAGTGCTAGAGCCCTCCTGACCCTAGCGGGGGACCCGTACGAGCAGTACTTC. This codes for CSARALLTLAGDPYEQYF.

The chain uses TRBV12-3 or TRBV12-4 and TRBJ2-7; no clear D gene. The CDR3 contains 14 residues. V was cut by 4 bases and J by 1 base, with 11 bases left in between. The CDR3 is CASSWELGSYEQYF. As DNA, the CDR3 is TGTGCCAGCAGTTGGGAATTAGGGTCCTACGAGCAGTACTTC.

The chain carries TRBV7-7 and TRBJ1-1; D perhaps matches TRBD1 (5 bases). Per the germline V gene, CDR1 is SSHAT and CDR2 is FNYEAQ (reference sequence). V lost 5 bases, J lost 2 bases, and 12 bases lay in between. The CDR3 totals 14 residues. As DNA, the CDR3 is TGTGCCAGCAGCCCAGACAGTGCCAACACTGAAGCTTTCTTT. This encodes CASSPDSANTEAFF.